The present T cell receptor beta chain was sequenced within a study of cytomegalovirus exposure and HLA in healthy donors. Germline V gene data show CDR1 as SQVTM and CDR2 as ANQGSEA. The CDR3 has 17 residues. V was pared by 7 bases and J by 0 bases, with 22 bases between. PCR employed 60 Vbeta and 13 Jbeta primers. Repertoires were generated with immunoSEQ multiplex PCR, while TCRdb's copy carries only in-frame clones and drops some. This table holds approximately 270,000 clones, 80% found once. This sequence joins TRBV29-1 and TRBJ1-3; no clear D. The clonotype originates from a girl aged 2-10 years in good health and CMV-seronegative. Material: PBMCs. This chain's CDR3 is CSAEGPSDSFSGNTIYF. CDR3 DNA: TGCAGCGCCGAAGGCCCGTCTGACTCCTTCTCTGGAAACACCATATATTTT.